This TCR beta chain comes out of a study of a mutant IDH1 vaccine in newly diagnosed glioma. Of note for this clone: Its antigen is unidentified.

Libraries were prepared by immunoSEQ multiplex PCR; TCRdb keeps only in-frame clonotypes and omits some of them. The sample shows more than 30,000 clones, 90% of them seen only once. Germline CDR1 is SGHVS and CDR2 is FQNEAQ. The germline V and J ends were trimmed by 4 bases and 11 bases, with 18 bases remaining between them. This CDR3 is built from 14 residues. Time point noted: week 47, end of study. A 20-mer mutant IDH1 peptide at 300 ug was injected subcutaneously with topical imiquimod. The sequences come from PBMCs, collected from a glioma patient whose treatment included an IDH1 peptide vaccine. The gene calls are TRBV7-8 and TRBJ1-5; no definite D call. The clonotype comes from a woman in her thirties or forties with glioma. CDR3 amino acids: CASSSDAGSFAQHF. CDR3 DNA: TGTGCCAGCAGCTCGGACGCCGGAAGCTTTGCCCAGCATTTT.